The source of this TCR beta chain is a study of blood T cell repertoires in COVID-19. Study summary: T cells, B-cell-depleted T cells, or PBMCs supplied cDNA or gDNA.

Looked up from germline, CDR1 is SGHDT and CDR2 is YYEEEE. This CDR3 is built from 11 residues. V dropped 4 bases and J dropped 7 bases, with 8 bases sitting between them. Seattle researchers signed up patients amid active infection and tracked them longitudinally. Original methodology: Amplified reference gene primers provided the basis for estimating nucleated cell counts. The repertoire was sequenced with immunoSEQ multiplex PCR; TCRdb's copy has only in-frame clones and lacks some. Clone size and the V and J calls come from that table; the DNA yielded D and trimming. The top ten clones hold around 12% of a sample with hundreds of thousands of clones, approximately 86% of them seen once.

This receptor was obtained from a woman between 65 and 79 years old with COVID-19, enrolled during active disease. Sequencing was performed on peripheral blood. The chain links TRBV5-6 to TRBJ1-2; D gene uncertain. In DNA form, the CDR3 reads TGTGCCAGCAGCGCAAGTAGTGGCTACACCTTC. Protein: CASSASSGYTF.